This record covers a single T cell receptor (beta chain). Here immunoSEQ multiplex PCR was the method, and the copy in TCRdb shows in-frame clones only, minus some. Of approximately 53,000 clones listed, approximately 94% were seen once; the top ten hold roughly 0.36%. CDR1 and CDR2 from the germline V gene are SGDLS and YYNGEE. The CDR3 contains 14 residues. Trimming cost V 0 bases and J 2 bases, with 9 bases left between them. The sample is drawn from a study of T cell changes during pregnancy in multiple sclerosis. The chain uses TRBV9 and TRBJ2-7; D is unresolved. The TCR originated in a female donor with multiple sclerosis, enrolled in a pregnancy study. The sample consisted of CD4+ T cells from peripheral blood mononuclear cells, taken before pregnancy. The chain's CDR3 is CASSVAPGPYEQYF. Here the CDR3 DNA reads TGTGCCAGCAGCGTAGCTCCAGGCCCCTACGAGCAGTACTTC. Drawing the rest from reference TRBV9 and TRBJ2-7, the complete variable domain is DSGVTQTPKHLITATGQRVTLRCSPRSGDLSVYWYQQSLDQGLQFLIQYYNGEERAKGNILERFSAQQFPDLHSELNLSSLELGDSALYFCASSVAPGPYEQYFGPGTRLTVT.